These 2 T cell receptor beta chains were sequenced from one sample in a study of T cell changes during pregnancy in multiple sclerosis. Libraries were prepared by immunoSEQ multiplex PCR; TCRdb keeps only in-frame clonotypes and omits some of them. This table holds about 99,000 clones, over 85% found once. This material consisted of peripheral blood, taken after pregnancy. The receptors derive from a female donor with multiple sclerosis, enrolled in a pregnancy study.

The chain combines TRBV5-1 with TRBJ2-1; no firm D call. The CDR3 is 15 residues long. The V gene lost 6 bases and the J gene lost 2 bases, with 15 bases spanning the gap. Germline CDR1 and CDR2: SGHRS and YFSETQ. The chain's CDR3 is CASNPMNPTYNEQFF. The CDR3, as DNA: TGCGCCAGCAACCCTATGAACCCCACCTACAATGAGCAGTTCTTC.

The J gene is TRBJ2-2, the V gene TRBV19, with D maybe TRBD2 (5 bases). CDR1 LNHDA and CDR2 SQIVND come from the germline V gene (reference sequence). V was shortened by 7 bases and J by 2 bases, with 14 bases between the two germline ends. There are 15 residues in the CDR3. CDR3 sequence reads: CASIEGWDNTGELFF. The CDR3, as DNA: TGTGCCAGTATAGAGGGTTGGGATAACACCGGGGAGCTGTTTTTT.